These T cell receptor beta chains were read from a single sample in a study of cytomegalovirus exposure and HLA in healthy donors. Repertoires were generated with immunoSEQ multiplex PCR, while TCRdb's copy carries only in-frame clones and drops some. The sample carries about 110,000 clones, about 80% recorded once. Sequenced input: PBMCs. The receptors derive from a woman in her forties or fifties in good health and CMV-seropositive. Both conserved end residues are part of each CDR3. A D gene is named only where the DNA matches it firmly. Rows give clone size only sometimes, using once, few, many, or a class for an expanded clone.

v_call	j_call	d_call	clone_size	cdr3_nt	cdr3_aa
TRBV25-1	TRBJ1-5	-	-	TGTGCCGGCAGGGCAATGATTAGGGACACTGTTAGCAATCAGCCCCAGCATTTT	CAGRAMIRDTVSNQPQHF
TRBV21-1	TRBJ2-2	-	-	TGTGCCAGCATTCGGATAGGTAGCGGGAGGGTTAACACCGGGGAGCTGTTTTTT	CASIRIGSGRVNTGELFF
TRBV9	TRBJ1-4	-	-	TGTGCCAGCAGCGTAGGGGACTCTCTAAAACTGTTTTTT	CASSVGDSLKLFF
TRBV2	TRBJ1-2	-	-	TGTGCCAGTAGGGGTTCGAATGGCTACACCTTC	CASRGSNGYTF
TRBV5-4	TRBJ1-2	-	-	TGTGCCAGCAGCTTGCCGGGTGCCGGGTTTGGCTACACCTTC	CASSLPGAGFGYTF
TRBV6-1	TRBJ1-1	-	-	TGTGCCAGCGGGGAGCAGGCCTTGAACACTGAAGCTTTCTTT	CASGEQALNTEAFF
TRBV6-1	TRBJ1-4	-	-	TGTGCCAGCCAGGACAGCCTTAATGAAAAACTGTTTTTT	CASQDSLNEKLFF
TRBV7-9	TRBJ2-2	TRBD1	-	TGTGCCAGCAGCCTAAGACAGGGCACCGGGGAGCTGTTTTTT	CASSLRQGTGELFF
TRBV29-1	TRBJ2-2	TRBD2	-	TGCAGCGTAGAAGCGGGAGGGGCGAACACCGGGGAGCTGTTTTTT	CSVEAGGANTGELFF
TRBV7-8	TRBJ2-1	-	-	TGTGCCAGCAGCTTAAGGGGTGATGAGCAGTTCTTC	CASSLRGDEQFF
TRBV18	TRBJ1-5	-	-	TGTGCCAGCTCACCACCTCCGGCAGGGGTTGGCAATCAGCCCCAGCATTTT	CASSPPPAGVGNQPQHF
TRBV19	TRBJ2-1	-	-	TGTGCCAGTAGTATCTCACTCATGACCTACAATGAGCAGTTCTTC	CASSISLMTYNEQFF
TRBV7-9	TRBJ1-1	-	-	TGTGCCAGCAGCCGGAGGTTAGGGGGGGGCACTGAAGCTTTCTTT	CASSRRLGGGTEAFF
TRBV5-6	TRBJ1-2	TRBD1	-	TGTGCCAGCAGCACCGGACAGGGTTTCAGTGGCTACACCTTC	CASSTGQGFSGYTF
TRBV19	TRBJ2-7	TRBD1	-	TGTGCCAGTAGTCCTCGGACAGGGGGCGGCGAGCAGTACTTC	CASSPRTGGGEQYF
TRBV7-9	TRBJ1-4	-	-	TGTGCCAGCAGGGATCAGGCAACTAATGAAAAACTGTTTTTT	CASRDQATNEKLFF
TRBV6-5	TRBJ2-7	-	-	TGTGCCAGCAGTTACGTATGGGGCCACGAGCAGTACTTC	CASSYVWGHEQYF
TRBV13	TRBJ2-7	TRBD2	-	TGTGCCAGCAGCTCCTTAGCGGGGGCCATGTACGAGCAGTACTTC	CASSSLAGAMYEQYF
TRBV7-9	TRBJ1-1	-	few	TGTGCCAGCAGCCCACCTGGGGGGGTGAACACTGAAGCTTTCTTT	CASSPPGGVNTEAFF
TRBV5-1	TRBJ1-2	TRBD1	once	TGCGCCAGCAGCTCCGGGACAGAGCTGCATGTCTACACCTTC	CASSSGTELHVYTF
TRBV5-4	TRBJ1-2	TRBD1	-	TGTGCCAGCAGCGCTCCGGGACAGGGCCCTGATGGCTACACCTTC	CASSAPGQGPDGYTF
TRBV10-2	TRBJ2-7	TRBD1	-	TGCGCCAGCAGGCCCGGGACAGGAACCTACGAGCAGTACTTC	CASRPGTGTYEQYF
TRBV29-1	TRBJ2-7	-	few	TGCAGCGTTAATTGGCCAAACTCCTACGAGCAGTACTTC	CSVNWPNSYEQYF
TRBV6-1	TRBJ1-5	-	-	TGTGCCAGCAGTATAGGGGATCAGCCCCAGCATTTT	CASSIGDQPQHF
TRBV2	TRBJ2-1	TRBD2	-	TGTGCCAGCAGTGAGGGGGGACTAGCGGGAGGGCCAGTCTTC	CASSEGGLAGGPVF
TRBV4-3	TRBJ2-5	-	once	TGCGCCAGCAGTGGGGGGGGGCCCCAAGAGACCCAGTACTTC	CASSGGGPQETQYF
TRBV2	TRBJ1-4	TRBD1	-	TGTACCAGCAGGGACAGGGTCGGGAATGAAAAACTGTTTTTT	CTSRDRVGNEKLFF
TRBV25-1	TRBJ1-2	-	few	TGTGCCACCAACCGGAGCGGCTACACCTTC	CATNRSGYTF
TRBV19	TRBJ2-4	-	-	TGTGCCAGTAGTGCGGGACAGAAGAAGTACTTC	CASSAGQKKYF
TRBV7-3	TRBJ2-1	-	-	TGTGCCAGCAGCTTAGAAGGAGGTGGTGAGCAGTTCTTC	CASSLEGGGEQFF
TRBV9	TRBJ1-3	TRBD1	-	TGTGCCAGCAGCAATCAACAGGGGTACTCTGGAAACACCATATATTTT	CASSNQQGYSGNTIYF
TRBV21-1	TRBJ1-3	-	-	TGTGCCAGCAGCAATAAGTCAAGGACAGGGGAGAGTCATAGAAACACCATATATTTT	CASSNKSRTGESHRNTIYF
TRBV6-6	TRBJ1-2	-	-	TGTGCCAGCAGTTACTCTGGCACCAACTATGGCTACACCTTC	CASSYSGTNYGYTF
TRBV7-9	TRBJ2-5	-	once	TGTGCCAGCAGCTTAATCGGTGGAGAGACCCAGTACTTC	CASSLIGGETQYF
TRBV9	TRBJ1-5	-	few	TGTGCCAGCAGCGCAAGTGGGGGCAGGTCAGATCAGCCCCAGCATTTT	CASSASGGRSDQPQHF
TRBV6-5	TRBJ1-5	TRBD1	few	TGTGCCAGCAGCCAGGGGACAGCGAGCAATCAGCCCCAGCATTTT	CASSQGTASNQPQHF
TRBV5-6	TRBJ2-6	-	-	TGTGCCAGCAGCTTGGGGCAAATCTGGGCCAACGTCCTGACTTTC	CASSLGQIWANVLTF
TRBV7-6	TRBJ2-3	TRBD2	-	TGTGCCAGCAGCCGGGATGGGCGGGGGGGCCCAGATACGCAGTATTTT	CASSRDGRGGPDTQYF
TRBV19	TRBJ2-3	TRBD2	-	TGTGCCAGTAGTATGAGGGGACTAGCGGGGGCAGATACGCAGTATTTT	CASSMRGLAGADTQYF
TRBV11-2	TRBJ2-7	-	-	TGTGCCAGCAGCTTCGGGAACTCCTACGAGCAGTACTTC	CASSFGNSYEQYF
TRBV6-5	TRBJ1-6	-	-	TGTGCCAGCAGTTACGCGCAGGGTGCACGGAATTCACCCCTCCACTTT	CASSYAQGARNSPLHF
TRBV7-2	TRBJ2-1	-	-	TGTGCCAGCAGCTTAGGGTCAGCCTACAATGAGCAGTTCTTC	CASSLGSAYNEQFF
TRBV9	TRBJ1-2	TRBD1	-	TGTGCCAGCAGCGTAGGGCGACAGGGCGTGTTCTATGGCTACACCTTC	CASSVGRQGVFYGYTF
TRBV9	TRBJ1-2	-	-	TGTGCCAGCAGCGCCGCGGGCGGAAACTATGGCTACACCTTC	CASSAAGGNYGYTF
TRBV5-1	TRBJ2-7	-	-	TGCGCCAGCAGCTTGGCGGGTACCTACGAGCAGTACTTC	CASSLAGTYEQYF